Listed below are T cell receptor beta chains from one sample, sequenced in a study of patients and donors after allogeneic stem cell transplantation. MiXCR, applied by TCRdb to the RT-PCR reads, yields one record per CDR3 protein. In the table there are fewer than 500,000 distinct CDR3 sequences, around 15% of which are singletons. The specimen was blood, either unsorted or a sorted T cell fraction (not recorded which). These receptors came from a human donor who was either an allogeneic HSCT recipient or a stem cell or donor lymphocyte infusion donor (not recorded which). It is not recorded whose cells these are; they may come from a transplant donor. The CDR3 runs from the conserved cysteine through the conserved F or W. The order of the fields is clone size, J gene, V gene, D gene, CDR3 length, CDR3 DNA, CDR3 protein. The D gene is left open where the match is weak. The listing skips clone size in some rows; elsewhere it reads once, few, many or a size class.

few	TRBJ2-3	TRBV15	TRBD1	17	TGTGCCACCAGCAGCGTCGGAGGGACAGGGGGCACAGATACGCAGTATTTT	CATSSVGGTGGTDTQYF
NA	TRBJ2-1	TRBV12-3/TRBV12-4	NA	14	TGTGCCAGCAGTCTCTCGATTAGCGGCAATGAGCAGTTCTTC	CASSLSISGNEQFF
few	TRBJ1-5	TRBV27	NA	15	TGTGCCAGCAGTTCTATCCGAACAAACGGTCAGCCCCAGCATTTT	CASSSIRTNGQPQHF
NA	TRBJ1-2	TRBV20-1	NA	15	TGCAGTGCTAGAGCCAGGGATACAGGGTTATATGGCTACACCTTC	CSARARDTGLYGYTF
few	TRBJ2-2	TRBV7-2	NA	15	TGTGCCAGCAGCTTAGGAATAGAATTGCGCGGGGAGCTGTTTTTT	CASSLGIELRGELFF
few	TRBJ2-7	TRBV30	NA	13	TGTGCCTGGAGCAAGGTGGATAAGGGCGAGCAGTACTTC	CAWSKVDKGEQYF
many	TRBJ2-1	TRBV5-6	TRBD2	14	TGTGCCAGCAGCTTGGGCCTAGCGGGGTATGAGCAGTTCTTC	CASSLGLAGYEQFF
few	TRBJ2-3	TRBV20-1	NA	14	TGCAGTGCACCCTGGCGCCGCCCCACAGATACGCAGTATTTT	CSAPWRRPTDTQYF
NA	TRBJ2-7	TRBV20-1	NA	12	TGCAGTGCTAGAGACGGTCTCGCAGAGCAGTACTTC	CSARDGLAEQYF
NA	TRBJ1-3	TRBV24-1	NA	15	TGTGCCACCAGTGATCCCATAAGCTCTGGAAACACCATATATTTT	CATSDPISSGNTIYF
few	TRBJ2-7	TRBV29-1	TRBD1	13	TGCAGCGTTGTGTTAGGGGGCGCCTACGAGCAGTACTTC	CSVVLGGAYEQYF
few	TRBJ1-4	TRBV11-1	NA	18	TGTGCCAGCAGCTTAGGGGGCTTGGGGGCAGAGCGGCTGCGGCCCTCGTTTTTT	CASSLGGLGAERLRPSFF
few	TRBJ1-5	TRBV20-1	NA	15	TGCAGTGCTAGAGATGAAGACGGGAGCAATCAGCCCCAGCATTTT	CSARDEDGSNQPQHF
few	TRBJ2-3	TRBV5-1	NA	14	TGCGCCAGCAGCTTGGCCGTAGTCCCAGATACGCAGTATTTT	CASSLAVVPDTQYF
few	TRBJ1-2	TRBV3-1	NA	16	TGTGCCAGCAGCCAAGTTCGGAGGGGTTCTAACTATGGCTACACCTTC	CASSQVRRGSNYGYTF
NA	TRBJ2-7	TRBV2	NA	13	TGTGCCAGCAGTGAAGAGGGGTTCTACGAGCAGTACTTC	CASSEEGFYEQYF
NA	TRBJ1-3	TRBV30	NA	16	TGTGCCTGGAGTGTACGTCGGGTTCCCTCTGGAAACACCATATATTTT	CAWSVRRVPSGNTIYF
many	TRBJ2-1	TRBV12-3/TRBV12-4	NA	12	TGTGCCAGCAGTTTATTCCTCGGGGAGCAGTTCTTC	CASSLFLGEQFF
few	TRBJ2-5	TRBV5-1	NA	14	TGCGCCAGCAGCCTCCGGACTTACCAAGAGACCCAGTACTTC	CASSLRTYQETQYF
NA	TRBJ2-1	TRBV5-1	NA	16	TGCGCCAGCAGAGCCGTGATGGGGCCGCCCCGCAATGAGCAGTTCTTC	CASRAVMGPPRNEQFF
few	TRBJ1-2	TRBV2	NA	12	TGTGCCAGCAGTGTGCTGAACTATGGCTACACCTTC	CASSVLNYGYTF
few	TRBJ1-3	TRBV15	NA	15	TGTGCCACCAGCAGAGATAACAGGGCTGGAAACACCATATATTTT	CATSRDNRAGNTIYF
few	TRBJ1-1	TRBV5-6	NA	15	TGTGCCAGCGCAAGGGAGGGGGTAAGGAACACTGAAGCTTTCTTT	CASAREGVRNTEAFF
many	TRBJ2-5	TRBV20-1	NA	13	TGCAGTGCTAGCCCTTTGGGGGGAAAGACCCAGTACTTC	CSASPLGGKTQYF
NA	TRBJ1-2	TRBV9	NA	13	TGTGCCAGCAGCGTAGTGTCCAGGGATGGCTACACCTTC	CASSVVSRDGYTF
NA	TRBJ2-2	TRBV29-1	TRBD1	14	TGCAGCGTTGAACAGGGGGTTGGCACCGGGGAGCTGTTTTTT	CSVEQGVGTGELFF
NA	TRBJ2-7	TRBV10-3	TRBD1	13	TGTGCCATGACCGGACAGGGGGCGAGCGAGCAGTACTTC	CAMTGQGASEQYF
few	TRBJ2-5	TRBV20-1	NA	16	TGCAGTGCTAGAGATGATCGGAGGTACCCACAAGAGACCCAGTACTTC	CSARDDRRYPQETQYF
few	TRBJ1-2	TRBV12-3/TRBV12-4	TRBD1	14	TGTGCCAGCCGATACAGGGGGGGTGGGTATGGCTACACCTTC	CASRYRGGGYGYTF
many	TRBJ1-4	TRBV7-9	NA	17	TGTGCCAGCAGCTTAATGGGGGCACCTGAATCTAATGAAAAACTGTTTTTT	CASSLMGAPESNEKLFF
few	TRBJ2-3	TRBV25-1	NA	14	TGTGCCAGCGCCCCAGCTACTAGCACAGATACGCAGTATTTT	CASAPATSTDTQYF
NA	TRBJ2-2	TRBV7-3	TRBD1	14	TGTGCCAGCAGCCCCGGGACAGACCCCGGGGAGCTGTTTTTT	CASSPGTDPGELFF
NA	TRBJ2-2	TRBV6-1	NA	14	TGTGCCAGCACTGGGACAAAGAACACCGGGGAGCTGTTTTTT	CASTGTKNTGELFF
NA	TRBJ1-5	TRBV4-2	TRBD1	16	TGTGCCAGCAGCCAAGCTTGGCAGGGGGGCAATCAGCCCCAGCATTTT	CASSQAWQGGNQPQHF
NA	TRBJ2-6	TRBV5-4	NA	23	TGTGCCAGCAGCTTGGAATGGACGGGATTAATGGGTTATACCAGCTCTGGGGCCAACGTCCTGACTTTC	CASSLEWTGLMGYTSSGANVLTF
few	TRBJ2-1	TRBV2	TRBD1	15	TGTGCCAGCAGTTTGGACAGGGGCCACTACAATGAGCAGTTCTTC	CASSLDRGHYNEQFF
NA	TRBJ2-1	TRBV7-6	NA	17	TGTGCCAGCAGCTTAGCCCGAGTGGGTGGGACCTACAATGAGCAGTTCTTC	CASSLARVGGTYNEQFF
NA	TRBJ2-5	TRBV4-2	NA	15	TGTGCCAGCAGCGGGGTGGGGCAAGGCCAAGAGACCCAGTACTTC	CASSGVGQGQETQYF
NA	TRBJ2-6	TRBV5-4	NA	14	TGTGCCAGCAGCTTTAGCGTAGGGGCCAACGTCCTGACTTTC	CASSFSVGANVLTF
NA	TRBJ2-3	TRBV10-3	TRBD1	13	TGTGCCATCAGTGAGAGGGGGCAAGATACGCAGTATTTT	CAISERGQDTQYF
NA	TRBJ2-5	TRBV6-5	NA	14	TGTGCCAGCAGTTACAATCTGCGTGAAGAGACCCAGTACTTC	CASSYNLREETQYF
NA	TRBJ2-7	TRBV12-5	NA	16	TGTGCTAGTGGTTTGGACTGCGACGTAGGGGCACGGGAGCAGTACTTC	CASGLDCDVGAREQYF
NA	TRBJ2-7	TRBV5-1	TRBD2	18	TGCGCCAGCAGCCTTATACCCTCTAGCGGGGACATCTCCTACGAGCAGTACTTC	CASSLIPSSGDISYEQYF
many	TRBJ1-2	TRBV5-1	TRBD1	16	TGCGCCAGCAGCCCCCGGCGGACAGGAGATAACTATGGCTACACCTTC	CASSPRRTGDNYGYTF
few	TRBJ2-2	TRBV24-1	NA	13	TGTGCCACCCGATTGGGCAACACCGGGGAGCTGTTTTTT	CATRLGNTGELFF
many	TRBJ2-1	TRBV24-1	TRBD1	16	TGTGCCACCAGTGAACGCAGGGGGTCCTTTTACAATGAGCAGTTCTTC	CATSERRGSFYNEQFF
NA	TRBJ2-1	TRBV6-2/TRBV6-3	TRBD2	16	TGTGCCAGCAGTTACCAGGGACTAGCGGGGGGCTGGGGGCAGTTCTTC	CASSYQGLAGGWGQFF
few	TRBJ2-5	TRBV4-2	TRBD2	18	TGTGCCAGCAGCCACCTATCTCTACGGGGGAGGGAAAAAGAGACCCAGTACTTC	CASSHLSLRGREKETQYF
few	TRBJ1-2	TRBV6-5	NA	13	TGTGCCAGCAGTTTCGGGGAACACTATGGCTACACCTTC	CASSFGEHYGYTF
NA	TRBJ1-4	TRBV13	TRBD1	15	TGTGCCAGCAGCTCATTGGGACAGAAAATTGAAAAACTGTTTTTT	CASSSLGQKIEKLFF
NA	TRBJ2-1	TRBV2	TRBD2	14	TGTGCCAGCAGTGAGTATAGCGGGAAGGTTGAGCAGTTCTTC	CASSEYSGKVEQFF
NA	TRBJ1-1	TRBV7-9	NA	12	TGTGCCAGCAGCGCAAGGAGGACTGAAGCTTTCTTT	CASSARRTEAFF
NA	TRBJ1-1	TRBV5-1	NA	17	TGCGCCAGCAGCTCGACCGCCCAAAGGCCCTGGGACACTGAAGCTTTCTTT	CASSSTAQRPWDTEAFF
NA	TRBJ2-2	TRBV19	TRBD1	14	TGTGCCAGTCACCGGGACAGCAACACCGGGGAGCTGTTTTTT	CASHRDSNTGELFF
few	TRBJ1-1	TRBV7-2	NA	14	TGTGCCAGCAGCTTAGCGTTCAGGGCTTATGAAGCTTTCTTT	CASSLAFRAYEAFF
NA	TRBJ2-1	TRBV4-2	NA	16	TGTGCCAGCAGCCAAGAGGATGTGGGGGGCTACAATGAGCAGTTCTTC	CASSQEDVGGYNEQFF
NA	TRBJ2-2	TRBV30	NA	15	TGTGCCTGGAGTGTACCGGAACCAAGCACCGGGGAGCTGTTTTTT	CAWSVPEPSTGELFF